This TCR beta chain was observed in a study of Ad26.COV2.S vaccination and SARS-CoV-2 variants. The method was immunoSEQ multiplex PCR; TCRdb's version includes in-frame clones alone and lacks a portion of them. The sample contains more than 300,000 clones, 80% to 90% of which appear only once. Treatment denoted: approximately 18 received Ad26.COV2.S at low or high dose, single or two shots; 5 received placebo; per-sample allocation not given. The investigators took samples on day 63 after the first vaccine or placebo injection. V was pared by 2 bases and J by 7 bases, with 18 bases between. This CDR3 is 16 amino acids long. Germline CDR1 reads SEHNR; CDR2 reads FQNEAQ (reference sequence).

The origin of this receptor is a person aged 18 to 65 who received the Ad26.COV2.S COVID-19 vaccine or a placebo. The chain has TRBV7-9 and TRBJ2-1; D perhaps matches TRBD1 (7 bases). This material consisted of peripheral blood, taken in a trial of Ad26.COV2.S vaccine versus placebo. As DNA, the CDR3 is TGTGCCAGCAGCTTAACCCCAGGGGGGCCCTGGAATGAGCAGTTCTTC. This codes for CASSLTPGGPWNEQFF.